Presented here are 5 T cell receptor beta chains from one specimen sequenced in a study of radiotherapy plus CTLA-4 blockade in lung cancer. Clones were read by immunoSEQ multiplex PCR, and TCRdb kept only the in-frame ones, dropping some. This table has approximately 100,000 clones, more than 75% appearing once. The sample was peripheral blood, taken from a patient treated with radiotherapy plus ipilimumab. The receptors derive from a human donor with non-small cell lung cancer that progressed on radiotherapy plus ipilimumab. Some clones in this sample may be carry-over from other donors' samples.

This clone is a singleton in its sample. This chain connects TRBV4-2 to TRBJ2-3; 11 bases map to TRBD2. V dropped 6 bases and J dropped 5; count of bases not matched to a gene: 13. CDR3 length: 17 residues. CDR1 and CDR2 from the germline V gene are LGHNA and YNFKEQ. Here the CDR3 reads CASSYIAGGLGEDTQYF. The CDR3 region has the DNA TGTGCCAGCAGTTACATAGCGGGGGGGCTTGGAGAAGATACGCAGTATTTT.

CDR3 bases: TGTGCCAGCAGCCCCGGGACAGCCAACACTGAAGCTTTCTTT. The encoded protein is CASSPGTANTEAFF. The V and J genes are TRBV9 and TRBJ1-1; the match to TRBD1 covers 7 bases. CDR3 size: 14 residues. The germline V gene encodes CDR1 SGDLS and CDR2 YYNGEE. The V gene end was trimmed by 4 bases and the J gene end by 2 bases; junction bases not matched to a gene: 5.

This chain links TRBV25-1 with TRBJ2-5; 8 nucleotides match TRBD1. V lost 3 bases, J lost 5 bases, and 14 bases stayed unmatched. Germline CDR1 and CDR2: MGHDK and SYGVNS. The CDR3 covers 17 residues. CDR3 DNA: TGTGCCAGCAGTGACATGATACCAGGGGGCGATTGGGAGACCCAGTACTTC. Amino acids: CASSDMIPGGDWETQYF.

This chain links TRBV11-2 with TRBJ2-3; maybe TRBD2 (6 bases). The CDR3 contains 15 residues. Germline V gene lookup returns CDR1 SGHAT and CDR2 FQNNGV. Trimming removed 1 base at V and 5 bases at J, with 13 bases between. CDR3: CASSLAGVLEDTQYF. The CDR3 coding sequence is TGTGCCAGCAGCTTAGCGGGGGTGTTAGAAGATACGCAGTATTTT.

The chain employs TRBV4-3 and TRBJ2-6, with TRBD1 identical over 8 bases. The CDR3 extends over 15 amino acids. V gave up 4 bases and J gave up 11 bases; unmatched junction bases: 10. In germline, CDR1 is LGHNA, CDR2 YSLEER. The CDR3, as DNA: TGCGCCAGCAGCCGAATCAACCGGGACAGGCACGTCCTGACTTTC. It specifies CASSRINRDRHVLTF.